These 8 T cell receptor beta chains were all obtained from the same sample, sequenced in a study of cytomegalovirus exposure and HLA in healthy donors. The PCR used 60 Vbeta and 13 Jbeta primers. Profiling relied on immunoSEQ multiplex PCR, and the TCRdb table lists in-frame clones only, not all of them. The sample yields some 200,000 clones, more than 65% seen once. The source material was PBMCs. Receptors were obtained from a man between 45 and 60 years old in good health and CMV-seronegative.

The chain recombines TRBV9 with TRBJ1-4; weak D call: TRBD1 (5 bases). This CDR3 comprises 15 residues. Germline V CDR1 and CDR2: SGDLS, YYNGEE. The V gene lost 3 bases and the J gene lost 5 bases, with 14 bases spanning the gap. The CDR3 reads CASSARGSMNEKLFF. Here the CDR3 DNA reads TGTGCCAGCAGCGCCCGGGGGTCCATGAATGAAAAACTGTTTTTT.

V is TRBV6-1 and J is TRBJ1-2, with 7 bases identical to TRBD1. The CDR3 has 13 amino acids. In germline, CDR1 is MNHNS, CDR2 SASEGT. Germline trimming cut 6 bases from V and 5 bases from J; bases unmatched to any gene: 6. CDR3 DNA: TGTGCCAGCAGGCAGGGGGTTGAGTATGGCTACACCTTC. Translated, it gives CASRQGVEYGYTF.

The V gene is TRBV19, the J gene TRBJ1-1, with a weak D call TRBD1 (6 bases). The CDR3 has 15 residues. V lost 3 bases and J lost 5, with 16 bases in between. CDR1 LNHDA and CDR2 SQIVND come from the germline V gene (reference sequence). CDR3 region: CASSIFAGGWTEAFF. The CDR3 nucleotides read TGTGCCAGTAGTATTTTTGCGGGGGGCTGGACTGAAGCTTTCTTT.

This clone has just a few counts. Other DNA sequences from this sample encode an identical CDR3 as well. The CDR3 region has the DNA TGTGCCAGCAGTTACGAGGGTAACACTGAAGCTTTCTTT. This translates into CASSYEGNTEAFF. The chain combines TRBV6-6 with TRBJ1-1; unclear D gene. Germline V gives CDR1 MNHNY, CDR2 SVGAGI (reference sequence). The CDR3 contains 13 residues. V was shortened by 2 bases and J by 2 bases, with 6 bases between the two germline ends.

The CDR3 DNA follows: TGTGCCATCAGTGACGACAGAAACTATAATTCACCCCTCCACTTT. It specifies CAISDDRNYNSPLHF. The rearrangement joins TRBV10-3 to TRBJ1-6; a possible D gene is TRBD1 (5 bases). Germline-derived CDR1 and CDR2 are ENHRY and SYGVKD. V was cut by 3 bases and J by 3 bases, with 9 bases left in between. The CDR3 contains 15 residues.

The chain carries TRBV5-8 and TRBJ2-5; D may be TRBD2 (6 bases). V lost 5 bases and J lost 0, with 20 bases in between. This CDR3 region has 17 residues. Germline CDR1 SGHTS, CDR2 YDEGEE. The CDR3, as DNA: TGTGCCAGCAGGTTTGGGCGGGGAGATGCGTACCAAGAGACCCAGTACTTC. It is translated as CASRFGRGDAYQETQYF.

This chain uses TRBV6-5 with TRBJ1-2, with D possibly matching TRBD1 (5 bases). The CDR3 has 12 residues. CDR1 is MNHEY, CDR2 SVGAGI, per germline. V was shortened by 4 bases and J by 6 bases, with 9 bases between the two germline ends. The CDR3 spells CASSSTDHGYTF. The CDR3 coding sequence is TGTGCCAGCAGTTCGACAGACCATGGCTACACCTTC.

The chain carries TRBV4-3 and TRBJ2-1, with 10 positions matching TRBD2. The CDR3 extends over 17 amino acids. Per germline, CDR1 LGHNA and CDR2 YSLEER. With 1 base clipped from V and 8 bases from J, the junction kept 11 bases outside the gene matches. The CDR3 sequence is CASSQGTSGAGGHEQFF. CDR3 sequence (DNA): TGCGCCAGCAGCCAAGGAACTAGCGGGGCGGGGGGGCATGAGCAGTTCTTC.